The rows below give T cell receptor beta chains drawn from one sample of a study of T cell repertoires in cytomegalovirus infection. TCRdb re-derived calls from the reads in MiXCR, one entry per CDR3 protein. Among some 600,000 distinct CDR3 sequences listed, around 24% were seen once. The sequencing sample was made of CD8+ T cells from PBMCs. Receptors were obtained from a human donor in good health (CMV status not recorded). Some clones in this sample may be carry-over from other donors' samples. Each CDR3 is given without its conserved first and last residue. Some rows mark clone size as missing; the rest say once, few, many or name a class of expanded clone.

J gene	clone size	V gene	CDR3 protein
TRBJ2-1	many	TRBV6-2/TRBV6-3	ASSSGTSRYNEQF
TRBJ2-1	-	TRBV7-9	ASSPNDPQDRRSTYNEQF
TRBJ2-1	-	TRBV10-3	AIRDSGGDYNEQF
TRBJ2-2	-	TRBV19	ASSILQGAGELF
TRBJ1-6	-	TRBV20-1	SARDPSWTASSYNSPLH
TRBJ1-3	-	TRBV29-1	SVAGGSNTIY
TRBJ1-2	-	TRBV7-9	VSSSMGVGGYT
TRBJ2-3	many	TRBV28	ASSLEKASDTQY
TRBJ1-1	few	TRBV6-5	ASSRTGETEAF
TRBJ2-1	few	TRBV29-1	SVGTGRSGEQF
TRBJ2-7	few	TRBV30	AWSVKGLLTYEQY
TRBJ1-2	few	TRBV7-9	ASSLFQEGGGYT
TRBJ2-1	few	TRBV28	ASSFRPGYNEQF
TRBJ2-1	-	TRBV7-3	ASSPLLAASYNEQF
TRBJ2-3	many	TRBV28	ASSRDSGTDTQY
TRBJ1-1	few	TRBV5-1	ASSASTGNTEAF
TRBJ2-3	few	TRBV27	ASNSPGSTDTQY
TRBJ2-1	-	TRBV19	ASSDPLGVEQF
TRBJ1-6	few	TRBV10-3	AISQGDSNSPLH
TRBJ2-5	-	TRBV6-1	ASNPPIKAGLPGKETQY
TRBJ1-1	-	TRBV20-1	SARGQSNTEAF
TRBJ1-5	few	TRBV18	ASSPSRTAYQPQH
TRBJ2-1	-	TRBV28	ASSPPRGDEQF
TRBJ2-1	-	TRBV19	ASSWTGTSYNEQF
TRBJ1-2	-	TRBV28	ASSLSGGLSYT
TRBJ2-2	-	TRBV23-1	ASPRHSVHTGELF
TRBJ2-5	many	TRBV4-3	ASSQHSGGETQY
TRBJ2-3	many	TRBV28	ASSPLPTSGGADTQY
TRBJ2-1	few	TRBV27	ASSLTETYNEQF
TRBJ2-1	-	TRBV20-1	SARGVGGDPYNEQF
TRBJ1-2	-	TRBV10-3	AIRERDGYT
TRBJ2-3	-	TRBV12-3/TRBV12-4	ASSARTSGASTDTQY
TRBJ2-1	few	TRBV6-6	ASSYSGQGGPNNEQF
TRBJ1-1	few	TRBV4-3	ASSQQMGTEAF
TRBJ1-2	few	TRBV4-2	ASSQDTQSLDGYT
TRBJ1-2	few	TRBV28	ASISGRIDGDGYGYT
TRBJ1-5	many	TRBV7-2	ASSPGGGGQPQH
TRBJ2-1	many	TRBV11-3	ASSTPLYNEQF
TRBJ2-5	few	TRBV7-9	ASSLVSSQETQY
TRBJ1-1	few	TRBV29-1	SVEDQGAGF
TRBJ2-1	-	TRBV29-1	SGRTSGGTEQF
TRBJ2-3	few	TRBV12-3/TRBV12-4	ASSFPSGPHGTDTQY
TRBJ2-1	many	TRBV28	ASSLPPQGSYNEQF
TRBJ1-2	-	TRBV7-9	ASSLSQVYGYT
TRBJ2-1	few	TRBV6-8	ASTQGTGAGAYNEQF
TRBJ2-1	few	TRBV28	ASSTMDRYNEQF
TRBJ2-7	many	TRBV12-3/TRBV12-4	ASSLFGGTYEQY
TRBJ1-2	few	TRBV6-6	ASSTRDRNGYT
TRBJ2-3	few	TRBV6-6	ASSYKKVDTQY
TRBJ1-5	many	TRBV7-8	ASSLARGGGQPQH
TRBJ1-1	many	TRBV7-2	ASSSGFVEAF